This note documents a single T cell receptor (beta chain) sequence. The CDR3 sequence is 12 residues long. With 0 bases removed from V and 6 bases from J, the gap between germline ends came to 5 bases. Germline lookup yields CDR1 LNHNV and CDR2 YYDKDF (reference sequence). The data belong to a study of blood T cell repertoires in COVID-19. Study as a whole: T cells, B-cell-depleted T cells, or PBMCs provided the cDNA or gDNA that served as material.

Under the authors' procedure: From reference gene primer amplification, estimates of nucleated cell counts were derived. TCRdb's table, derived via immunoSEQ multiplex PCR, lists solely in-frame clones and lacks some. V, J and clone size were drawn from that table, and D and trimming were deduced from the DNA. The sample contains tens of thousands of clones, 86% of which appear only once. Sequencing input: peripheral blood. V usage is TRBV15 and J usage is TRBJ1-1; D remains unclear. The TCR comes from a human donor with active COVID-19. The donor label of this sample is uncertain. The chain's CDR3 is CATSRDFAEAFF. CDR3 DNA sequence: TGTGCCACCAGCAGAGATTTCGCTGAAGCTTTCTTT.